Following are 28 T cell receptor beta chains from one sample sequenced in a study of blood T cell repertoires in COVID-19. Data came from immunoSEQ multiplex PCR; TCRdb stores just in-frame clones and leaves some out. The sample holds around 120,000 clones, around 80% seen once. What was sequenced was peripheral blood. The receptor source for this set is a man aged 70-80 years with acute or convalescent COVID-19.

CDR3 nucleotide sequence: TGTGCCAGCAGCCAACCGGGACAGGGGGTAGGCGGGAGTAACACCGGGGAGCTGTTTTTT. Protein sequence: CASSQPGQGVGGSNTGELFF. The chain uses TRBV4-2 and TRBJ2-2; 11 bases are a match to TRBD1. Germline-derived CDR1 and CDR2 are LGHNA and YNFKEQ. The CDR3 runs to 20 residues. The trim removed 2 bases at V and 2 bases at J, leaving 13 bases unmatched.

The chain has TRBV12-3 or TRBV12-4 and TRBJ1-3; 9 nucleotides line up with TRBD1. There are 13 residues in the CDR3. Germline trimming cut 8 bases from V and 9 bases from J; bases unmatched to any gene: 8. CDR3 protein: CASGDRVQATIYF. The CDR3 region has the DNA TGTGCCAGCGGGGACAGGGTGCAGGCCACCATATATTTT.

This CDR3 is CAISESQGNTEAFF. CDR3 nucleotides: TGTGCCATCAGTGAGTCACAGGGAAACACTGAAGCTTTCTTT. This chain joins TRBV10-3 and TRBJ1-1, with D possibly matching TRBD1 (6 bases). Germline loops: CDR1 ENHRY, CDR2 SYGVKD. Trimming left V 0 bases short and J 2 bases short, with 7 bases between. The CDR3 consists of 14 residues.

This clone was detected ten times or more. The V and J genes are TRBV2 and TRBJ1-1; perhaps TRBD1 as D (6 bases). The CDR3 is 13 residues long. With 6 bases removed from V and 3 bases from J, the gap between germline ends came to 11 bases. The germline V gene has CDR1 SNHLY and CDR2 FYNNEI. This CDR3 reads CASRDTGYTEAFF. CDR3 nucleotide sequence: TGTGCCAGCAGGGACACAGGGTACACTGAAGCTTTCTTT.

The chain recombines TRBV27 with TRBJ2-5; TRBD1 might be the D (6 bases). CDR1 and CDR2 (germline): MNHEY, SMNVEV (reference sequence). The length of the CDR3 is 16 residues. The V gene lost 6 bases and the J gene lost 4 bases, with 21 bases spanning the gap. The DNA of the CDR3 is TGTGCCAGCAGCAAACCGGACAGCGCTGGGGTAGAGACCCAGTACTTC. Amino acids: CASSKPDSAGVETQYF.

This chain links TRBV2 with TRBJ2-5, with a possible D match to TRBD1 (5 bases). Trimming pared 5 bases from V and 1 base from J, leaving 11 bases between. Per the germline V gene, CDR1 is SNHLY and CDR2 is FYNNEI. This CDR3 comprises 14 residues. CDR3 residues: CASSSQGLQETQYF. DNA of the CDR3: TGTGCCAGCAGTTCCCAGGGCCTCCAAGAGACCCAGTACTTC.

J is TRBJ1-1 and V is TRBV7-2; 9 bases map to TRBD1. This CDR3 has 15 amino acids. Looked up from germline, CDR1 is SGHTA and CDR2 is FQGNSA. The V gene end was trimmed by 5 bases and the J gene end by 3 bases; junction bases not matched to a gene: 7. This chain's CDR3 is CASSLTGGGYTEAFF. The DNA for the CDR3 is TGTGCCAGCAGCCTTACAGGGGGCGGGTACACTGAAGCTTTCTTT.

This clone was picked up one time. The V call is TRBV6-5, the J call TRBJ1-3; possible D gene TRBD1, 6 bases. Trimming stripped 0 bases from V and 0 bases from J, with 9 bases between. In germline, CDR1 is MNHEY, CDR2 SVGAGI. The CDR3 length is 16 residues. CDR3 in DNA: TGTGCCAGCAGTTACTCCGGACAGAACTCTGGAAACACCATATATTTT. This codes for CASSYSGQNSGNTIYF.

This sequence joins TRBV9 and TRBJ2-7, with 9 bases fitting TRBD1. Trimming took 1 base from V and 3 from J; bases not matched to a gene: 8. Germline CDR1 SGDLS, CDR2 YYNGEE. The CDR3 length is 16 residues. For the CDR3, the DNA is TGTGCCAGCAGCGTATTCCCGGGACAGGGACACTACGAGCAGTACTTC. It translates to CASSVFPGQGHYEQYF.

The chain joins TRBV15 to TRBJ2-2; D might be TRBD2 (5 bases). V was cut by 7 bases and J by 5 bases, with 17 bases left in between. CDR3 length: 15 amino acids. Germline CDR1 reads LNHNV; CDR2 reads YYDKDF (reference sequence). DNA for the CDR3: TGTGCCACCACCTCGGAGGCCTCCGGGACCGGGGAGCTGTTTTTT. This gives the protein CATTSEASGTGELFF.

The chain combines TRBV27 with TRBJ2-7, with 15 bases identical to TRBD2. From germline, CDR1 is MNHEY and CDR2 SMNVEV (reference sequence). The CDR3 totals 15 residues. V was clipped by 6 bases and J by 7 bases; unmatched bases: 7. CDR3 sequence: CASRRGTSGGREQYF. The CDR3 DNA reads TGTGCCAGCAGACGAGGGACTAGCGGGGGGCGGGAGCAGTACTTC.

This rearrangement joins TRBV19 to TRBJ1-1; TRBD1 aligns across 11 bases. This CDR3 spans 15 amino acids. Per the germline V gene, CDR1 is LNHDA and CDR2 is SQIVND (reference sequence). V shed 6 bases, J shed 5 bases, and the junction held 8 bases outside the gene matches. The CDR3 here is CASRAPGTGGTEAFF. The CDR3 coding sequence is TGTGCCAGTAGGGCCCCCGGGACAGGGGGGACTGAAGCTTTCTTT.

The rearrangement links TRBV14 to TRBJ1-4; 7 nucleotides match TRBD1. Per the germline V gene, CDR1 is SGHDN and CDR2 is FVKESK. V lost 3 bases and J lost 8; bases outside the gene matches: 3. The CDR3 consists of 13 residues. The CDR3 DNA follows: TGTGCCAGCAGCCATGTGGGACAGGAAAAACTGTTTTTT. Residues: CASSHVGQEKLFF.

The rearrangement joins TRBV24-1 to TRBJ2-3; TRBD2 aligns across 7 bases. J lost 1 base, V lost 4 bases, and 7 bases had no gene match. CDR1 KGHDR and CDR2 SFDVKD come from the germline V gene. The CDR3 is 16 amino acids. CDR3 amino acids: CATSDWGGAGTDTQYF. The DNA for the CDR3 is TGTGCCACCAGTGACTGGGGGGGTGCTGGCACAGATACGCAGTATTTT.

V is TRBV2 and J is TRBJ1-2; D unresolved. The CDR3 runs 12 residues. Germline assignment: CDR1 SNHLY and CDR2 FYNNEI. V lost 4 bases, J lost 5 bases, and 8 bases lay in between. The CDR3 coding sequence is TGTGCCAGCAGTGTCGAGGGATATGGCTACACCTTC. Amino acid sequence: CASSVEGYGYTF.

The rearrangement uses TRBV3-1 (or the pseudogene TRBV3-2) and TRBJ1-1; no definite D call. Trimming removed 1 base at V and 4 bases at J, with 13 bases between. In germline, CDR1 is LGHDT, CDR2 YNNKEL (reference sequence). The CDR3 covers 15 residues. The CDR3 DNA is TGTGCCAGCAGCCAAGCCGCAGGTGGAAGCACTGAAGCTTTCTTT. Translated: CASSQAAGGSTEAFF.

The V and J genes are TRBV4-2 and TRBJ1-1; D call uncertain. CDR1 and CDR2 (germline): LGHNA, YNFKEQ. The CDR3 length is 16 residues. Trimming removed 0 bases at V and 1 base at J, with 12 bases between. DNA of the CDR3: TGTGCCAGCAGCCAAGACGGAAGAGGAGAGAACACTGAAGCTTTCTTT. Translation gives CASSQDGRGENTEAFF.

The V and J genes are TRBV29-1 and TRBJ1-2; TRBD1 might be the D (5 bases). Germline V CDR1 and CDR2: SQVTM, ANQGSEA. The CDR3 is 12 residues long. Trimming took off 2 bases at V and 8 bases at J, with 12 bases between the two ends. CDR3 region: CSVEKGSWGYTF. The CDR3 DNA reads TGCAGCGTTGAAAAGGGGTCCTGGGGCTACACCTTC.

J is TRBJ1-4 and V is TRBV5-4; D possibly corresponds to TRBD1 (5 bases). V dropped 4 bases and J dropped 7 bases, with 20 bases sitting between them. The CDR3 sequence is 16 residues long. The germline V gene has CDR1 SGHNT and CDR2 YYREEE (reference sequence). The CDR3 protein is CASSPSGGGIGEKLFF. DNA of the CDR3: TGTGCCAGCAGCCCGAGCGGGGGGGGGATTGGTGAAAAACTGTTTTTT.

The chain joins TRBV5-1 to TRBJ2-2; 8 bases agree with TRBD1. The J segment lost 4 bases and the V segment lost 4 bases, leaving 6 bases of the junction unmatched. Germline CDR1 is SGHRS and CDR2 is YFSETQ. The CDR3 covers 15 residues. The CDR3 protein is CASSPRQGSTGELFF. The DNA of the CDR3 is TGCGCCAGCAGCCCTCGACAGGGGAGCACCGGGGAGCTGTTTTTT.

This chain links TRBV5-1 with TRBJ2-7; 11 bases agree with TRBD2. The CDR3 sequence is 15 residues long. In germline, CDR1 is SGHRS, CDR2 YFSETQ. V shed 6 bases, J shed 0 bases, and the junction held 5 bases outside the gene matches. CDR3 protein: CASTTLAGGSYEQYF. Here the CDR3 DNA reads TGCGCCAGCACAACCCTAGCGGGGGGCTCCTACGAGCAGTACTTC.

This clone turned up a few times. The chain uses TRBV2 and TRBJ2-7, with TRBD1 matching over 8 bases. CDR3 size: 15 residues. Germline-derived CDR1 and CDR2 are SNHLY and FYNNEI. V gave up 7 bases and J gave up 7 bases; unmatched junction bases: 15. CDR3 amino acids: CASTEDRGPFGEQYF. Here the CDR3 DNA reads TGTGCCAGCACCGAAGACAGGGGACCCTTTGGGGAGCAGTACTTC.

The rearrangement links TRBV3-1 (or the pseudogene TRBV3-2) to TRBJ2-1; maybe TRBD1 (5 bases). The CDR3 consists of 15 residues. V gave up 4 bases and J gave up 5 bases, with 15 bases separating them. CDR1 and CDR2 from the germline V gene are LGHDT and YNNKEL (reference sequence). The CDR3 region has the DNA TGTGCCAGCAGCCGCGGTTGGGGCGACGACAATGAGCAGTTCTTC. Translated: CASSRGWGDDNEQFF.

The chain joins TRBV6-5 to TRBJ1-6; a weak D match, TRBD1 (5 bases). The CDR3 extends over 12 amino acids. V was cut by 4 bases and J by 9 bases, with 7 bases left in between. Germline-derived CDR1 and CDR2 are MNHEY and SVGAGI. CDR3 sequence: CASSWGGSPLHF. CDR3 in DNA: TGTGCCAGCAGTTGGGGGGGTTCACCCCTCCACTTT.

This rearrangement joins TRBV28 to TRBJ2-7, with 10 bases matching TRBD2. The V segment lost 2 bases and the J segment 4 bases; nucleotides outside the gene matches: 5. CDR1 and CDR2 (germline): MDHEN, SYDVKM. The CDR3 is 15 amino acids. CDR3 in amino acids: CASSLRLAGEYEQYF. DNA of the CDR3: TGTGCCAGCAGTTTAAGGCTAGCGGGGGAATACGAGCAGTACTTC. The complete variable domain, with remaining parts taken from reference TRBV28 and TRBJ2-7, reads DVKVTQSSRYLVKRTGEKVFLECVQDMDHENMFWYRQDPGLGLRLIYFSYDVKMKEKGDIPEGYSVSREKKERFSLILESASTNQTSMYLCASSLRLAGEYEQYFGPGTRLTVT.

The chain employs TRBV2 and TRBJ2-5; TRBD2 matches at 9 bases. Germline V CDR1 and CDR2: SNHLY, FYNNEI. The CDR3 is made up of 17 amino acids. V dropped 6 bases and J dropped 2; count of bases not matched to a gene: 13. The CDR3 reads CASRALAGPSIQETQYF. The CDR3 nucleotides read TGTGCCAGCAGAGCCCTAGCGGGGCCTTCAATTCAAGAGACCCAGTACTTC.

CDR3 sequence: CASSLPSGQSPEKLFF. The CDR3 DNA follows: TGCGCCAGCAGCTTACCCTCCGGACAGTCTCCTGAAAAACTGTTTTTT. This sequence joins TRBV5-1 and TRBJ1-4; weak D call: TRBD1 (6 bases). The germline V gene has CDR1 SGHRS and CDR2 YFSETQ. Trimming shortened V by 2 bases and J by 7 bases, and 18 bases separated the two germline ends. This CDR3 is 16 amino acids long.

The J gene is TRBJ1-2, the V gene TRBV2, with 7 bases lining up with TRBD1. The V and J ends lost 6 bases and 4 bases, in that order; junction bases with no gene match: 8. The CDR3 runs to 14 residues. Germline V gene lookup returns CDR1 SNHLY and CDR2 FYNNEI. CDR3 sequence reads: CASRTDRVIYGYTF. CDR3 bases: TGTGCCAGCAGGACCGACAGGGTGATCTATGGCTACACCTTC.